Listed below are T cell receptor beta chains from one sample, sequenced in a study of cytomegalovirus exposure and HLA in healthy donors. Sequenced by immunoSEQ multiplex PCR; TCRdb stores in-frame clones only, minus some. The data hold more than 150,000 clones, with 75% to 85% observed a single time. Sequencing was done on a sample of PBMCs. The source of these receptors is a man aged 18 to 30 in good health and CMV-seronegative. The CDR3 runs from the conserved cysteine through the conserved F or W. The D gene is left open where the match is weak. The size of a clone is reported for some rows only, either as once, few or many, or as a class for expanded clones.

j_call	clone_size	d_call	v_call	cdr3_aa	cdr3_nt
TRBJ2-7	.	TRBD1	TRBV6-5	CASSYPGQGPYEQYF	TGTGCCAGCAGTTATCCGGGACAGGGCCCCTACGAGCAGTACTTC
TRBJ1-1	once	.	TRBV18	CASSPTSRDTEAFF	TGTGCCAGCTCACCAACGAGCAGGGACACTGAAGCTTTCTTT
TRBJ2-1	.	.	TRBV9	CASSGPWGVTYNEQFF	TGTGCCAGCAGCGGGCCCTGGGGGGTAACCTACAATGAGCAGTTCTTC
TRBJ1-6	.	TRBD1	TRBV28	CASSYTGTADNSPLHF	TGTGCCAGCAGTTACACCGGGACAGCCGATAATTCACCCCTCCACTTT
TRBJ2-7	.	.	TRBV7-9	CASSQGSSYEQYF	TGTGCCAGCAGCCAGGGGAGCTCCTACGAGCAGTACTTC
TRBJ2-7	.	TRBD1	TRBV27	CASSRANSGQPYEQYF	TGTGCCAGCAGTCGGGCGAACTCGGGACAGCCCTACGAGCAGTACTTC
TRBJ1-5	.	.	TRBV6-1	CASSWGGGENQPQHF	TGTGCCAGCAGTTGGGGAGGGGGGGAAAATCAGCCCCAGCATTTT
TRBJ2-7	.	.	TRBV11-2	CASSLGAGYGSYEQYF	TGTGCCAGCAGCCTGGGGGCAGGGTATGGGTCCTACGAGCAGTACTTC
TRBJ2-5	.	.	TRBV11-3	CASSQTQGQETQYF	TGTGCCAGCAGCCAAACTCAGGGGCAGGAGACCCAGTACTTC
TRBJ1-2	.	.	TRBV30	CAWSLSKPHGYTF	TGTGCCTGGAGTCTAAGTAAACCCCATGGCTACACCTTC
TRBJ1-6	once	.	TRBV4-2	CASSQDTEKSSPLHF	TGTGCCAGCAGCCAAGATACAGAAAAATCGTCACCCCTCCACTTT
TRBJ1-1	.	TRBD1	TRBV19	CASTRGQGVPEAFF	TGTGCCAGTACCCGGGGGCAGGGGGTCCCTGAAGCTTTCTTT
TRBJ2-1	.	TRBD2	TRBV6-5	CASSYWREGNNEQFF	TGTGCCAGCAGTTACTGGCGGGAGGGTAACAATGAGCAGTTCTTC
TRBJ1-3	.	.	TRBV7-2	CASSLGLRAAGYGNTIYF	TGTGCCAGCAGCTTAGGGTTAAGGGCCGCGGGGTATGGAAACACCATATATTTT
TRBJ1-5	.	.	TRBV6-1	CASSDLGLLRQNSNQPQHF	TGTGCCAGCAGTGATCTGGGACTTCTGAGGCAGAATAGCAATCAGCCCCAGCATTTT
TRBJ1-1	few	.	TRBV2	CAGALNTEAFF	TGTGCCGGGGCCCTAAACACTGAAGCTTTCTTT
TRBJ2-2	few	.	TRBV30	CAWSTRSGTGELFF	TGTGCCTGGAGCACCAGGTCGGGAACCGGGGAGCTGTTTTTT
TRBJ1-6	.	.	TRBV19	CASSISGRTYNSPLHF	TGTGCCAGTAGTATCTCGGGCAGGACTTATAATTCACCCCTCCACTTT
TRBJ1-2	.	TRBD1	TRBV2	CASSEALRDRGRGYTF	TGTGCCAGCAGTGAAGCGCTTCGGGACAGGGGGCGAGGCTACACCTTC
TRBJ1-1	.	.	TRBV12-5	CASGLGGVNTEAFF	TGTGCTAGTGGTTTAGGGGGAGTGAACACTGAAGCTTTCTTT
TRBJ2-5	.	.	TRBV20-1	CSASEGETQYF	TGCAGTGCTAGTGAGGGAGAGACCCAGTACTTC